Sequencing of this TCR beta chain was carried out in a study of blood T cell repertoires in COVID-19. For the study at large: Sites in the United States, Italy and Spain provided acute and convalescent COVID-19 samples.

Original handling: From reference gene primer amplification, estimates of nucleated cell counts were derived. TCRdb's copy holds only in-frame clones and misses some; the assay was immunoSEQ multiplex PCR. Clonal size and the V and J genes are those of that table, whereas D and trimming came from the DNA. The sample holds over 70,000 clones, around 88% seen once. The sequence was collected from a human donor in a cohort sampled during active COVID-19. Specimen: peripheral blood.

CDR3 sequence reads: CASSGQGNQPQHF. The CDR3 nucleotides read TGTGCCAGCAGCGGGCAGGGGAATCAGCCCCAGCATTTT. This sequence joins TRBV5-6 and TRBJ1-5, with D perhaps TRBD1 (6 bases). The CDR3 covers 13 residues. Between the trimmed V and J ends, which lost 4 bases and 4 bases, there was a span of 9 bases. Germline V gene lookup returns CDR1 SGHDT and CDR2 YYEEEE. Complete variable domain (other parts from reference TRBV5-6 and TRBJ1-5): DAGVTQSPTHLIKTRGQQVTLRCSPKSGHDTVSWYQQALGQGPQFIFQYYEEEERQRGNFPDRFSGHQFPNYSSELNVNALLLGDSALYLCASSGQGNQPQHFGDGTRLSIL.